The present entry profiles one T cell receptor beta chain with its context. The data are from a study of T cell changes during pregnancy in multiple sclerosis. V lost 1 base to trimming and J lost 2 bases, with 9 bases between them. The CDR3 totals 15 residues. Germline V CDR1 and CDR2: SGHAT, FQNNGV. Only in-frame clones appear in the TCRdb table, and some are missing; sequencing was by immunoSEQ multiplex PCR. The sample contains more than 40,000 clones, roughly 88% of which appear only once. The sample here was peripheral blood, taken in the first trimester of pregnancy. The chain couples TRBV11-2 to TRBJ2-1, with D perhaps TRBD1 (5 bases). The receptor was derived from a female donor in good health, enrolled as a control in a pregnancy study. CDR3 residues: CASSLGQGTYNEQFF. The CDR3 DNA reads as TGTGCCAGCAGCTTAGGTCAGGGCACCTACAATGAGCAGTTCTTC.